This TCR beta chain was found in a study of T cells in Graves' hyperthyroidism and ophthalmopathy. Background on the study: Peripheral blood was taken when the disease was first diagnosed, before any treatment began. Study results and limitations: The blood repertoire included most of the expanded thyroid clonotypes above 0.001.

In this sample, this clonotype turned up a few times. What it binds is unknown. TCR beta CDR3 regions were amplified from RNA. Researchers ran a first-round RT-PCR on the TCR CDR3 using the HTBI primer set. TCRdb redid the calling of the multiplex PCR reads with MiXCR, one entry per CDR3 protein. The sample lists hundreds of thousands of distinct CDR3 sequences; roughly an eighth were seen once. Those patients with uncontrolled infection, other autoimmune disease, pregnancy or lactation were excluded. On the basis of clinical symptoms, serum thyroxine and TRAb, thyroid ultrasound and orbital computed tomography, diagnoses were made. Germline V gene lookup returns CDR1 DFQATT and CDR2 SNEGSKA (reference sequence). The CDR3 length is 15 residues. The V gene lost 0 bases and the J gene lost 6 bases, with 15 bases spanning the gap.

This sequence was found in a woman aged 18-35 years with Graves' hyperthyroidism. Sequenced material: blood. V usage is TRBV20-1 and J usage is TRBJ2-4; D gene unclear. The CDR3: CSARDTQLTGNIQYF. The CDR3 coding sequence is TGCAGTGCTAGAGATACCCAGCTTACTGGAAACATTCAGTACTTC.